These 32 T cell receptor beta chains were all obtained from the same sample, sequenced in a study of OX40 agonist ivuxolimab in advanced cancers. Library preparation used the immunoSEQ multiplex PCR assay. TCRdb holds this immuneACCESS table with in-frame rearrangements only. Some clones are missing; in checked studies, unresolved V genes explain under half, and the rest has no known cause. Recorded for this sample are about 110,000 clones; roughly nine tenths of them occurred a single time. The top ten clones comprise less than 0.3% of the sample. The sequenced sample was CD4+ or CD8+ T cells sorted from blood, obtained in a trial of the OX40 agonist ivuxolimab. All receptors derive from an adult with an advanced solid tumor such as melanoma, head and neck, liver or kidney cancer.

This clone has just one count. The chain has TRBV7-2 and TRBJ1-4; no clear D gene. CDR1 is SGHTA and CDR2 is FQGNSA in the germline V gene. Between the trimmed V and J ends, which lost 2 bases and 4 bases, there was a span of 8 bases. This CDR3 has 14 amino acids. CDR3 nucleotides: TGTGCCAGCAGCTTACCACAGCTTAATGAAAAACTGTTTTTT. Its protein product is CASSLPQLNEKLFF.

V and J are TRBV11-2 and TRBJ1-6; D uncertain. CDR1 SGHAT and CDR2 FQNNGV come from the germline V gene. There are 15 residues in the CDR3. The V end lost 0 bases, the J end lost 4 bases, and 7 bases lay between the germline ends. CDR3 nucleotide sequence: TGTGCCAGCAGCTTAGATGGCAGATATAATTCACCCCTCCACTTT. This codes for CASSLDGRYNSPLHF.

The chain uses TRBV30 and TRBJ2-1; D is undetermined. This CDR3 spans 11 amino acids. In germline, CDR1 is GTSNPN, CDR2 SVGIG (reference sequence). V lost 0 bases and J 12 bases, leaving 9 bases between the germline ends. The DNA of the CDR3 is TGTGCCTGGAGTGTATTACGGTCGCAGTTCTTC. Amino acid sequence: CAWSVLRSQFF.

The chain employs TRBV4-3 and TRBJ2-3; no clear D. CDR3 length: 14 residues. The ends were cut back, 0 bases at V and 5 bases at J, with 9 bases in the middle. Germline V gene sequence: CDR1 LGHNA, CDR2 YSLEER. The CDR3 here is CASSQDIGVDTQYF. The CDR3 DNA sequence: TGCGCCAGCAGCCAAGATATAGGAGTAGATACGCAGTATTTT.

The gene calls are TRBV19 and TRBJ1-2; 8 nucleotides agree with TRBD1. The trim removed 7 bases at V and 7 bases at J, leaving 5 bases unmatched. Germline-derived CDR1 and CDR2 are LNHDA and SQIVND (reference sequence). The CDR3 is 12 amino acids. This CDR3 is CASKGQVPGYTF. CDR3 nucleotides: TGTGCCAGTAAGGGACAGGTCCCTGGCTACACCTTC. The full variable domain, rest sourced from reference TRBV19 and TRBJ1-2, is DGGITQSPKYLFRKEGQNVTLSCEQNLNHDAMYWYRQDPGQGLRLIYYSQIVNDFQKGDIAEGYSVSREKKESFPLTVTSAQKNPTAFYLCASKGQVPGYTFGSGTRLTVV.

The chain combines TRBV5-6 with TRBJ2-7; TRBD2 might be the D (6 bases). Germline V gene data show CDR1 as SGHDT and CDR2 as YYEEEE. The CDR3 is 15 residues long. V was trimmed by 1 base and J by 7 bases, leaving 18 bases between them. This chain's CDR3 is CASSLPGLAGREQYF. The CDR3, as DNA: TGTGCCAGCAGCTTGCCGGGACTCGCAGGGCGGGAGCAGTACTTC.

This clone was counted once. The chain has TRBV4-3 and TRBJ2-4; 10 bases are shared with TRBD2. There are 17 residues in the CDR3. V shed 0 bases, J shed 4 bases, and the junction held 6 bases outside the gene matches. From germline, CDR1 is LGHNA and CDR2 YSLEER. CDR3 in DNA: TGCGCCAGCAGCCAAGATCCAGCGGGAGGGGTAAAAAACATTCAGTACTTC. Its translation is CASSQDPAGGVKNIQYF.

The chain combines TRBV7-9 with TRBJ2-1; 9 positions agree with TRBD2. Germline-derived CDR1 and CDR2 are SEHNR and FQNEAQ (reference sequence). V lost 0 bases, J lost 8 bases, and 8 bases stayed unmatched. The CDR3 runs to 16 residues. As DNA, the CDR3 is TGTGCCAGCAGCTTAGCGTATAGCGGGGGAGGAGATGAGCAGTTCTTC. Translated: CASSLAYSGGGDEQFF. Full variable domain (missing parts from reference TRBV7-9 and TRBJ2-1): DTGVSQNPRHKITKRGQNVTFRCDPISEHNRLYWYRQTLGQGPEFLTYFQNEAQLEKSRLLSDRFSAERPKGSFSTLEIQRTEQGDSAMYLCASSLAYSGGGDEQFFGPGTRLTVL.

The chain recombines TRBV29-1 with TRBJ2-1, with unresolved D. Germline lookup yields CDR1 SQVTM and CDR2 ANQGSEA. This CDR3 is 14 amino acids long. V was clipped by 3 bases and J by 1 base, with 10 bases between them. CDR3 nucleotides: TGCAGCGTTGAGAAAGGGAAATCCTACAATGAGCAGTTCTTC. It encodes CSVEKGKSYNEQFF.

J is TRBJ2-2 and V is TRBV9, with 10 bases lining up with TRBD2. The V gene's germline CDR1 is SGDLS and CDR2 YYNGEE. V shed 0 bases, J shed 5 bases, and the junction held 4 bases outside the gene matches. The CDR3 contains 16 residues. This chain's CDR3 is CASSVVIAGGTGELFF. The CDR3, as DNA: TGTGCCAGCAGCGTAGTAATAGCGGGGGGAACCGGGGAGCTGTTTTTT.

The rearrangement joins TRBV29-1 to TRBJ1-4; no reliable D call. Germline V gene lookup returns CDR1 SQVTM and CDR2 ANQGSEA. V was clipped by 7 bases and J by 7 bases, with 16 bases between them. This CDR3 comprises 13 residues. CDR3 in DNA: TGCAGCGGGGGTTCCTTAAGGTCTGAAAAACTGTTTTTT. This gives the protein CSGGSLRSEKLFF.

The CDR3 reads CASSQLGQASDTQYF. DNA of the CDR3: TGTGCCAGCAGCCAACTAGGACAGGCTTCAGATACGCAGTATTTT. This chain connects TRBV7-2 to TRBJ2-3; 7 positions match TRBD1. The CDR3 has 15 residues. V shed 5 bases and J 4 bases; nucleotides not matched to a gene: 9. The germline gives CDR1 SGHTA, CDR2 FQGNSA.

The chain combines TRBV6-5 with TRBJ1-1; D is unresolved. This CDR3 comprises 14 residues. CDR1 MNHEY and CDR2 SVGAGI come from the germline V gene. Trimming stripped 0 bases from V and 0 bases from J, with 5 bases between. CDR3 in amino acids: CASSYSNMNTEAFF. The CDR3 DNA follows: TGTGCCAGCAGTTACTCGAACATGAACACTGAAGCTTTCTTT.

V gene TRBV11-2 combines with J gene TRBJ1-2; D perhaps matches TRBD1 (6 bases). This CDR3 comprises 16 residues. Germline V gene lookup returns CDR1 SGHAT and CDR2 FQNNGV. Trimming shortened V by 5 bases and J by 3 bases, and 19 bases separated the two germline ends. The CDR3 DNA sequence: TGTGCCAGCAGCAGAAGTTTGGGGGCACGGGACTATGGCTACACCTTC. It translates to CASSRSLGARDYGYTF.

This chain joins TRBV30 and TRBJ2-2; 9 positions match TRBD2. CDR3 size: 14 residues. J gave up 2 bases and V 4 bases, and 2 bases lay outside the gene matches. Germline V gene lookup returns CDR1 GTSNPN and CDR2 SVGIG (reference sequence). The CDR3 nucleotides read TGTGCCTGGACTAGCGGGACCAACACCGGGGAGCTGTTTTTT. Its translation: CAWTSGTNTGELFF. Full variable domain (missing parts from reference TRBV30 and TRBJ2-2): SQTIHQWPATLVQPVGSPLSLECTVEGTSNPNLYWYRQAAGRGLQLLFYSVGIGQISSEVPQNLSASRPQDRQFILSSKKLLLSDSGFYLCAWTSGTNTGELFFGEGSRLTVL.

The rearrangement joins TRBV4-2 to TRBJ2-1; TRBD1 aligns across 10 bases. The V gene end was trimmed by 4 bases and the J gene end by 4 bases; junction bases not matched to a gene: 16. Germline loops: CDR1 LGHNA, CDR2 YNFKEQ. This CDR3 has 19 residues. CDR3 loop: CASSPTPGTGAHFYNEQFF. The CDR3 nucleotides are TGTGCCAGCAGCCCCACTCCCGGGACAGGGGCGCATTTTTACAATGAGCAGTTCTTC.

V usage is TRBV6-1 and J usage is TRBJ1-5, with unresolved D. Germline V gene sequence: CDR1 MNHNS, CDR2 SASEGT. This CDR3 comprises 14 residues. V lost 2 bases and J 6 bases, leaving 11 bases between the germline ends. The CDR3 bases are TGTGCCAGCAGTGAAAATGGGGTAGGTCAGCCCCAGCATTTT. Translated: CASSENGVGQPQHF.

The chain uses TRBV20-1 and TRBJ2-1; D possibly corresponds to TRBD2 (6 bases). This CDR3 has 11 amino acids. Trimming removed 3 bases from V and 9 bases from J, with 9 bases in between. The V gene's germline CDR1 is DFQATT and CDR2 SNEGSKA (reference sequence). This CDR3 reads CSASPGSEQFF. The DNA of the CDR3 is TGCAGTGCTAGCCCCGGGAGTGAGCAGTTCTTC.

V usage is TRBV5-4 and J usage is TRBJ2-5; the D is unclear. The V gene lost 4 bases and the J gene lost 1 base, with 2 bases spanning the gap. This CDR3 spans 11 amino acids. Germline V gene data show CDR1 as SGHNT and CDR2 as YYREEE (reference sequence). This CDR3 reads CASSGQETQYF. The CDR3 DNA sequence: TGTGCCAGCAGCGGCCAAGAGACCCAGTACTTC.

This clone was picked up one time. V and J are TRBV7-3 and TRBJ1-1, with D maybe TRBD1 (5 bases). The CDR3 extends over 13 amino acids. Between the trimmed V and J ends, which lost 5 bases and 1 base, there was a span of 8 bases. Germline values: CDR1 SGHTA, CDR2 FQGTGA. The CDR3: CASSQGTNTEAFF. Written as DNA, the CDR3 is TGTGCCAGCAGCCAAGGGACGAACACTGAAGCTTTCTTT. The complete variable domain, with remaining parts taken from reference TRBV7-3 and TRBJ1-1, reads GAGVSQTPSNKVTEKGKYVELRCDPISGHTALYWYRQSLGQGPEFLIYFQGTGAADDSGLPNDRFFAVRPEGSVSTLKIQRTERGDSAVYLCASSQGTNTEAFFGQGTRLTVV.

The chain is built from TRBV9 and TRBJ2-1, with TRBD2 matching over 7 bases. Germline V lookup: CDR1 SGDLS, CDR2 YYNGEE. The CDR3 extends over 15 amino acids. The trim removed 4 bases at V and 5 bases at J, leaving 9 bases unmatched. DNA for the CDR3: TGTGCCAGCAGCCCACATGCCGGGGGGAACAATGAGCAGTTCTTC. The encoded protein is CASSPHAGGNNEQFF.

The chain has TRBV7-9 and TRBJ2-1; no clear D. Germline V gene sequence: CDR1 SEHNR, CDR2 FQNEAQ (reference sequence). V shed 5 bases and J shed 4 bases, with 15 bases lying between them. The CDR3 has 15 amino acids. The CDR3 sequence: CASSPPRTDYNEQFF. The CDR3 bases are TGTGCCAGCAGCCCCCCAAGGACGGATTACAATGAGCAGTTCTTC.

The rearrangement links TRBV7-3 to TRBJ2-2; possibly TRBD2 for D (5 bases). Germline V gene data show CDR1 as SGHTA and CDR2 as FQGTGA. CDR3 length: 16 amino acids. V lost 0 bases and J lost 1, with 9 bases in between. CDR3 residues: CASSLTTGLNTGELFF. The CDR3, as DNA: TGTGCCAGCAGCTTAACGACGGGGTTGAACACCGGGGAGCTGTTTTTT. Combining the CDR3 with reference TRBV7-3 and TRBJ2-2 gives the whole variable domain GAGVSQTPSNKVTEKGKYVELRCDPISGHTALYWYRQSLGQGPEFLIYFQGTGAADDSGLPNDRFFAVRPEGSVSTLKIQRTERGDSAVYLCASSLTTGLNTGELFFGEGSRLTVL.

The V and J genes are TRBV5-1 and TRBJ2-3, with 14 nucleotides matching TRBD2. The germline V gene has CDR1 SGHRS and CDR2 YFSETQ. The CDR3 totals 15 residues. V lost 3 bases and J lost 6; bases outside the gene matches: 3. The CDR3 region is CASSSTSGGADTQYF. Here the CDR3 DNA reads TGCGCCAGCAGCTCGACTAGCGGGGGGGCGGATACGCAGTATTTT.

The CDR3 DNA is TGTGCCAGCAGTGACACAGGGACCGGCTACACCTTC. Translated: CASSDTGTGYTF. V is TRBV6-4 and J is TRBJ1-2; a possible D gene is TRBD1 (6 bases). Germline values: CDR1 MRHNA, CDR2 SNTAGT. The CDR3 extends over 12 amino acids. V lost 2 bases, J lost 8 bases, and 9 bases lay in between.

The CDR3 coding sequence is TGCGCCAGCAGCTTGACTGGGGAGGCCTTTAATGAAAAACTGTTTTTT. Encoded protein: CASSLTGEAFNEKLFF. This sequence joins TRBV5-1 and TRBJ1-4; D uncertain. The CDR3 totals 16 residues. V was shortened by 1 base and J by 4 bases, with 14 bases between the two germline ends. Germline loops: CDR1 SGHRS, CDR2 YFSETQ.

The V and J genes are TRBV19 and TRBJ1-2, with D possibly matching TRBD1 (6 bases). Trimming cost V 2 bases and J 0 bases, with 10 bases left between them. The CDR3 covers 15 residues. CDR1 is LNHDA and CDR2 is SQIVND in the germline V gene (reference sequence). CDR3 residues: CASSILTGSNYGYTF. CDR3 nucleotide sequence: TGTGCCAGTAGTATACTGACAGGATCTAACTATGGCTACACCTTC.

The sample holds a few counts of this clone. The chain employs TRBV19 and TRBJ1-2, with 7 bases matching TRBD1. Germline lookup yields CDR1 LNHDA and CDR2 SQIVND (reference sequence). The CDR3 length is 12 residues. In DNA, the CDR3 is TGTGGAACAGGGGACTTTAACTATGGCTACACCTTC. The encoded protein is CGTGDFNYGYTF.

The gene calls are TRBV7-9 and TRBJ1-5; 10 bases line up with TRBD1. V shed 5 bases and J 11 bases; nucleotides not matched to a gene: 6. The germline V gene has CDR1 SEHNR and CDR2 FQNEAQ (reference sequence). This CDR3 is built from 13 residues. The CDR3 sequence is CASSRDRGMAQHF. CDR3 sequence (DNA): TGTGCCAGCAGCCGGGACAGGGGAATGGCCCAGCATTTT. Together with reference TRBV7-9 and TRBJ1-5, the CDR3 gives the full variable domain: DTGVSQNPRHKITKRGQNVTFRCDPISEHNRLYWYRQTLGQGPEFLTYFQNEAQLEKSRLLSDRFSAERPKGSFSTLEIQRTEQGDSAMYLCASSRDRGMAQHFGDGTRLSIL.

The chain combines TRBV7-2 with TRBJ2-1, with 13 bases fitting TRBD2. Germline assignment: CDR1 SGHTA and CDR2 FQGNSA. CDR3 size: 15 residues. V shed 5 bases and J 7 bases; nucleotides not matched to a gene: 5. The CDR3 coding sequence is TGTGCCAGCAGCGTAGGACTAGCGGGAGTGAATGAGCAGTTCTTC. Its translation: CASSVGLAGVNEQFF.

The chain carries TRBV4-2 and TRBJ1-2; 7 positions match TRBD1. The germline gives CDR1 LGHNA, CDR2 YNFKEQ. V trimming: 5 bases; J trimming: 13 bases; junction bases outside the gene matches: 10. This CDR3 region has 12 residues. Here the CDR3 DNA reads TGTGCCAGCAGCAACAGTTACAGGGGTTCCACCTTC. As protein: CASSNSYRGSTF.

V and J are TRBV28 and TRBJ2-1; D not certain. Trimming removed 6 bases at V and 6 bases at J, with 6 bases between. Germline V gene data show CDR1 as MDHEN and CDR2 as SYDVKM. The CDR3 sequence is 11 residues long. In DNA form, the CDR3 reads TGTGCCAGCAGCCCCGCCAATGAGCAGTTCTTC. Translating it yields CASSPANEQFF.